This is a list of T cell receptor beta chains from one sample in a study of blood T cell repertoires in COVID-19. Using immunoSEQ multiplex PCR, the repertoire was profiled, and TCRdb retains in-frame clones only, with some absent. The sample shows approximately 110,000 clones, 70% to 75% of them seen only once. Sequencing input: peripheral blood. Source of these receptors: a man aged 80 or over with COVID-19, enrolled during active disease. Both conserved end residues are part of each CDR3. The D gene is left open where the match is weak. A clone size is listed for some rows: how often the clone was seen (once, few, many), or a class if it is expanded.

d_gene: TRBD2; abundance: NA; j_gene: TRBJ2-5; v_gene: TRBV28; CDR3nt: TGTGCCAGCAGTCCGGGGGGGCTGGAGACCCAGTACTTC; CDR3aa: CASSPGGLETQYF
d_gene: TRBD2; abundance: NA; j_gene: TRBJ2-7; v_gene: TRBV7-9; CDR3nt: TGTGCCAGCAGCTTAGGACTAGCGGGAGTGTACGAGCAGTACTTC; CDR3aa: CASSLGLAGVYEQYF
d_gene: NA; abundance: NA; j_gene: TRBJ2-7; v_gene: TRBV27; CDR3nt: TGTGCCAGCAATCACAGGGGAGGAGACGAGCAGTACTTC; CDR3aa: CASNHRGGDEQYF
d_gene: TRBD1; abundance: NA; j_gene: TRBJ1-2; v_gene: TRBV5-1; CDR3nt: TGCGCCAGCAGCTTGCGCCCCGGGACAGGCGACTATGGCTACACCTTC; CDR3aa: CASSLRPGTGDYGYTF
d_gene: NA; abundance: NA; j_gene: TRBJ2-7; v_gene: TRBV28; CDR3nt: TGTGCCAGCAGTCTCCCCGGGTCCTCCTACGAGCAGTACTTC; CDR3aa: CASSLPGSSYEQYF
d_gene: TRBD1; abundance: NA; j_gene: TRBJ1-2; v_gene: TRBV4-2; CDR3nt: TGTGCCAGCAGCCAAGATAGGGACAGGGTATATATCTATGGCTACACCTTC; CDR3aa: CASSQDRDRVYIYGYTF
d_gene: NA; abundance: NA; j_gene: TRBJ2-1; v_gene: TRBV27; CDR3nt: TGTGCCAGCAGTTTTAGAGTCGATGAGCAGTTCTTC; CDR3aa: CASSFRVDEQFF
d_gene: NA; abundance: NA; j_gene: TRBJ2-3; v_gene: TRBV5-6; CDR3nt: TGTGCCAGCAGCTTGCCAGTGGGGTGGGGACTGGGCACAGATACGCAGTATTTT; CDR3aa: CASSLPVGWGLGTDTQYF
d_gene: TRBD2; abundance: NA; j_gene: TRBJ2-7; v_gene: TRBV3-1/TRBV3-2; CDR3nt: TGTGCCAGCAGCCACCCTATAGCGGGAGGGGGCTACGAGCAGTACTTC; CDR3aa: CASSHPIAGGGYEQYF
d_gene: TRBD1; abundance: few; j_gene: TRBJ1-3; v_gene: TRBV9; CDR3nt: TGTGCCAGCAGCAGAGACAGGGCTGGAAACACCATATATTTT; CDR3aa: CASSRDRAGNTIYF
d_gene: TRBD1; abundance: NA; j_gene: TRBJ1-1; v_gene: TRBV19; CDR3nt: TGTGCCAGTAGTATTTATGGGACAGGGAACACTGAAGCTTTCTTT; CDR3aa: CASSIYGTGNTEAFF
d_gene: NA; abundance: NA; j_gene: TRBJ1-6; v_gene: TRBV11-2; CDR3nt: TGTGCCAGCAGCCCTGTGGGCACGTCCTATAATTCACCCCTCCACTTT; CDR3aa: CASSPVGTSYNSPLHF
d_gene: TRBD2; abundance: NA; j_gene: TRBJ2-1; v_gene: TRBV29-1; CDR3nt: TGCAGCGTTGACCATGCAACGGGGGGCAATGAGCAGTTCTTC; CDR3aa: CSVDHATGGNEQFF
d_gene: TRBD2; abundance: NA; j_gene: TRBJ2-7; v_gene: TRBV5-1; CDR3nt: TGCGCCAGCAGTAAGAGGGAGGGCCCCTACGAGCAGTACTTC; CDR3aa: CASSKREGPYEQYF
d_gene: TRBD1; abundance: NA; j_gene: TRBJ1-1; v_gene: TRBV28; CDR3nt: TGTGCCAGCAGTTCCAGGGGGCGCGGAGGTTCAAACACTGAAGCTTTCTTT; CDR3aa: CASSSRGRGGSNTEAFF
d_gene: NA; abundance: NA; j_gene: TRBJ2-7; v_gene: TRBV6-5; CDR3nt: TGTGCCAGCAGTTACTCGAGCCACGTCGCCTACGAGCAGTACTTC; CDR3aa: CASSYSSHVAYEQYF
d_gene: TRBD1; abundance: once; j_gene: TRBJ2-3; v_gene: TRBV11-2; CDR3nt: TGTGCCAGCAGCTTAACAGGGGCAGATACGCAGTATTTT; CDR3aa: CASSLTGADTQYF
d_gene: NA; abundance: NA; j_gene: TRBJ1-1; v_gene: TRBV3-1/TRBV3-2; CDR3nt: TGTGCCAGCAGCCAAGATCCCTGGGGAGGGACTGAAGCTTTCTTT; CDR3aa: CASSQDPWGGTEAFF
d_gene: TRBD2; abundance: NA; j_gene: TRBJ2-1; v_gene: TRBV10-3; CDR3nt: TGTGCCATCAGTGGGACTAGCGGGAGCAATGAGCAGTTCTTC; CDR3aa: CAISGTSGSNEQFF
d_gene: NA; abundance: NA; j_gene: TRBJ1-5; v_gene: TRBV9; CDR3nt: TGTGCCAGCAGCCCCTCGGCCCGCGGGCAGCCCCAGCATTTT; CDR3aa: CASSPSARGQPQHF
d_gene: TRBD2; abundance: NA; j_gene: TRBJ2-1; v_gene: TRBV13; CDR3nt: TGTGCCAGCAGCTTACCAGCGGGAGTAAATGAGCAGTTCTTC; CDR3aa: CASSLPAGVNEQFF
d_gene: NA; abundance: NA; j_gene: TRBJ1-2; v_gene: TRBV2; CDR3nt: TGTGCCAGCAGTGAAGTACCATTAGGGGGTGGCTACACCTTC; CDR3aa: CASSEVPLGGGYTF
d_gene: NA; abundance: NA; j_gene: TRBJ2-2; v_gene: TRBV7-7; CDR3nt: TGTGCTAGCAGCTCGTACACCGGGGAGCTGTTTTTT; CDR3aa: CASSSYTGELFF
d_gene: TRBD1; abundance: NA; j_gene: TRBJ1-5; v_gene: TRBV18; CDR3nt: TGTGCCAGCTCACCAGGTATGGCAGGGGGGCCTGATAGCAATCAGCCCCAGCATTTT; CDR3aa: CASSPGMAGGPDSNQPQHF
d_gene: NA; abundance: NA; j_gene: TRBJ2-3; v_gene: TRBV5-4; CDR3nt: TGTGCCAGCAGCGGCGGACAAGGGGATACGCAGTATTTT; CDR3aa: CASSGGQGDTQYF
d_gene: TRBD2; abundance: NA; j_gene: TRBJ2-5; v_gene: TRBV28; CDR3nt: TGTGCCAGCACCTCCTTGCGGGGGGCCGGGGAGACCCAGTACTTC; CDR3aa: CASTSLRGAGETQYF
d_gene: NA; abundance: once; j_gene: TRBJ2-2; v_gene: TRBV27; CDR3nt: TGTGCCAGCACCCTGACGGGTGGTCCCGGGGAGCTGTTTTTT; CDR3aa: CASTLTGGPGELFF
d_gene: NA; abundance: NA; j_gene: TRBJ2-3; v_gene: TRBV5-1; CDR3nt: TGCGCCAGCAGCTTACGGGGTTCTGTTCTTAGCACAGATACGCAGTATTTT; CDR3aa: CASSLRGSVLSTDTQYF
d_gene: NA; abundance: NA; j_gene: TRBJ1-1; v_gene: TRBV29-1; CDR3nt: TGCAGCGTTGATGAAGGGAGCACTGAAGCTTTCTTT; CDR3aa: CSVDEGSTEAFF
d_gene: NA; abundance: few; j_gene: TRBJ2-5; v_gene: TRBV29-1; CDR3nt: TGCAGCGTCGGGACTCCCCTAGAGGCCCAGTACTTC; CDR3aa: CSVGTPLEAQYF
d_gene: TRBD1; abundance: NA; j_gene: TRBJ1-2; v_gene: TRBV2; CDR3nt: TGTGCCAGCACTGGGACAGCTCTCTATGGCTACACCTTC; CDR3aa: CASTGTALYGYTF
d_gene: NA; abundance: NA; j_gene: TRBJ2-3; v_gene: TRBV24-1; CDR3nt: TGTGCCACCAGTGACGCCACATCTAGCACAGATACGCAGTATTTT; CDR3aa: CATSDATSSTDTQYF
d_gene: TRBD2; abundance: many; j_gene: TRBJ2-2; v_gene: TRBV19; CDR3nt: TGTGCCAGTAGTATAGGCTTCGTGGCGGGAGGGCTAGACACCGGGGAGCTGTTTTTT; CDR3aa: CASSIGFVAGGLDTGELFF
d_gene: TRBD1; abundance: NA; j_gene: TRBJ2-7; v_gene: TRBV6-1; CDR3nt: TGTGCCAGCAGTGAGGTAATAACAGGACAGGGTAGCGAGCAGTACTTC; CDR3aa: CASSEVITGQGSEQYF
d_gene: NA; abundance: NA; j_gene: TRBJ1-1; v_gene: TRBV5-1; CDR3nt: TGCGCCAGCAGCTTGGACAGTAACACTGAAGCTTTCTTT; CDR3aa: CASSLDSNTEAFF